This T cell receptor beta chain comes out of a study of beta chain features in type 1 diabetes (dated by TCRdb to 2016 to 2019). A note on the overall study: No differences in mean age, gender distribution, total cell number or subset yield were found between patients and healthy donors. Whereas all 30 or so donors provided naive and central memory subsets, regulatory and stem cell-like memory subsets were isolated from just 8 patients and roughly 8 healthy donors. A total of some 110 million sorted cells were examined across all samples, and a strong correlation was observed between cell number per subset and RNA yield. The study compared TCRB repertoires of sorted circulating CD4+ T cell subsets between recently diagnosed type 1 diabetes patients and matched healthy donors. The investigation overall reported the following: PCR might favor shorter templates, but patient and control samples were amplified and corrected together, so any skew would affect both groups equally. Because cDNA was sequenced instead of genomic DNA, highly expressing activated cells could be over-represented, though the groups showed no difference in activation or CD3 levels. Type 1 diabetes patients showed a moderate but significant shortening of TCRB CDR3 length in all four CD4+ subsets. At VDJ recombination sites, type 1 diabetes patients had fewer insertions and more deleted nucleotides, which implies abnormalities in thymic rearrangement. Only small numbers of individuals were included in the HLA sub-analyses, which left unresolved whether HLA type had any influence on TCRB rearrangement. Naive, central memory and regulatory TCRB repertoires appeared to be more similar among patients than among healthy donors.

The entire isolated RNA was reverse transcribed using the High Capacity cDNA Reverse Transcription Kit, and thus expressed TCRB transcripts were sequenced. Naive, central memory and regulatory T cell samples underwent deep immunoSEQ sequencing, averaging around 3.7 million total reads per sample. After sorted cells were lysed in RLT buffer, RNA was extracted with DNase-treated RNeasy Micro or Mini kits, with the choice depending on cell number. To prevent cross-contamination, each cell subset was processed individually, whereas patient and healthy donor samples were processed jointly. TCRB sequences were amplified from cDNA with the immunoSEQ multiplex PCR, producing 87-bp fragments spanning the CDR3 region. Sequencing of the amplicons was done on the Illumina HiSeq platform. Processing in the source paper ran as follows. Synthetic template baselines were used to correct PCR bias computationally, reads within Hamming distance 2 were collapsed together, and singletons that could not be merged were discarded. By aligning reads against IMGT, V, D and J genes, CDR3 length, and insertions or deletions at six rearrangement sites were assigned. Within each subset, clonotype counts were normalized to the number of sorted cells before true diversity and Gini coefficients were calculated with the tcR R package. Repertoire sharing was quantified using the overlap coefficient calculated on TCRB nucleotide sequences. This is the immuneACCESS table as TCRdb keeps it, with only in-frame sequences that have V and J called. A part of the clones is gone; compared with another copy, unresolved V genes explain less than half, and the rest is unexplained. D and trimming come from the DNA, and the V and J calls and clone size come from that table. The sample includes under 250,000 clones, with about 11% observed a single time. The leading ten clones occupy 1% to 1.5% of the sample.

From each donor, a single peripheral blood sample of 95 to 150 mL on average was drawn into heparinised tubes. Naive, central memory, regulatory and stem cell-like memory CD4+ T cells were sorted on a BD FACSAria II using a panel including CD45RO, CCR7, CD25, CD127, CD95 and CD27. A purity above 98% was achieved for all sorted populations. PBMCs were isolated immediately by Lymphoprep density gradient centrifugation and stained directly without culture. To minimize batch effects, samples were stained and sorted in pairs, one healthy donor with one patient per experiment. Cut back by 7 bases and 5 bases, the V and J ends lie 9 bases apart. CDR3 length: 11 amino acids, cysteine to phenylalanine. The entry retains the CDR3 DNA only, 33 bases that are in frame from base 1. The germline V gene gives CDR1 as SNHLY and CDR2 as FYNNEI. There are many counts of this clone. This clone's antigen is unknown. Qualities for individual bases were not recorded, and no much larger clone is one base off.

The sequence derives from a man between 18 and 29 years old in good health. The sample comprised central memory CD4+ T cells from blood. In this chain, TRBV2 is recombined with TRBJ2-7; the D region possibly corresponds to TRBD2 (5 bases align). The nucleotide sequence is TGTGCCAGCAACCTCGGGGACGAGCAGTACTTC. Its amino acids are CASNLGDEQYF.